These 2 T cell receptor beta chains were sequenced from one sample in a study of T-cell reconstitution after alpha-beta-depleted transplantation in children. Unique molecular identifiers were incorporated when the TCRbeta library was constructed. TCRdb recomputed calls from the PCR reads with MiXCR, one row per CDR3 protein. The data contain some 310,000 distinct CDR3 sequences, around 25% of them singletons. Sample: PBMCs, mostly from graft donor cells, taken 180 days after TCRalphabeta/CD19-depleted stem cell transplant. The receptors shown here come from a male patient younger than 18 who had a stem cell transplant for acute lymphoblastic leukemia, so the T cells may come from the graft donor.

V and J are TRBV14 and TRBJ1-2; TRBD1 matches at 7 bases. The V segment lost 1 base and the J segment 14 bases; nucleotides outside the gene matches: 7. Germline V gives CDR1 SGHDN, CDR2 FVKESK. This CDR3 spans 12 amino acids. Here the CDR3 DNA reads TGTGCCAGCAGCCAAGGGACAGGCAAAGGAACCTTC. Protein: CASSQGTGKGTF. Together with reference TRBV14 and TRBJ1-2, the CDR3 gives the full variable domain: EAGVTQFPSHSVIEKGQTVTLRCDPISGHDNLYWYRRVMGKEIKFLLHFVKESKQDESGMPNNRFLAERTGGTYSTLKVQPAELEDSGVYFCASSQGTGKGTFGSGTRLTVV.

The CDR3 coding sequence is TGTGCCAGCAGCTTAGATGGTACGGGGGGGGTTAATCAGCCCCAGCATTTT. Protein product: CASSLDGTGGVNQPQHF. The chain uses TRBV11-2 and TRBJ1-5; TRBD1 is a possible D gene (5 bases). CDR1 is SGHAT, CDR2 FQNNGV, per germline. The V gene lost 0 bases and the J gene lost 4 bases, with 16 bases spanning the gap. This CDR3 is built from 17 residues.